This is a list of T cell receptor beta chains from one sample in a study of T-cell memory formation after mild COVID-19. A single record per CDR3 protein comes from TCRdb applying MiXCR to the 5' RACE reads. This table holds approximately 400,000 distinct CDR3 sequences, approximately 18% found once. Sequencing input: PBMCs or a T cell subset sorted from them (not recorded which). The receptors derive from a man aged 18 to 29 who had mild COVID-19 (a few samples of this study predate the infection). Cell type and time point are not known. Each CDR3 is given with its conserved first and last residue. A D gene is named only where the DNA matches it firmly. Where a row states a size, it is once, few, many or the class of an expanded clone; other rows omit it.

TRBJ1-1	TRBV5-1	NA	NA	CASSLVGNSEAFF	TGCGCCAGCAGCTTGGTGGGGAACTCTGAAGCTTTCTTT
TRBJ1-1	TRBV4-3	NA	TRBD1	CASSQLWTGGALRTEAFF	TGCGCCAGCAGCCAGCTCTGGACAGGGGGCGCCTTACGCACTGAAGCTTTCTTT
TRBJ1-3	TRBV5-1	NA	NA	CASSLSIGGNTIYF	TGCGCCAGCAGCCTCTCGATAGGGGGAAACACCATATATTTT
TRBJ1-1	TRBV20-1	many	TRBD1	CSVRDRVTEAFF	TGCAGTGTACGGGACAGGGTCACTGAAGCTTTCTTT
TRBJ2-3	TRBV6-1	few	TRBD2	CASRDSGGVTDTQYF	TGTGCCAGCAGGGATAGCGGGGGGGTCACAGATACGCAGTATTTT
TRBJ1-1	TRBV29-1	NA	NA	CSAQGSMNTEAFF	TGCAGCGCCCAGGGATCCATGAACACTGAAGCTTTCTTT
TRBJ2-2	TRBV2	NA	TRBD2	CASLGATSGANTGELFF	TGTGCCAGCCTGGGGGCGACTAGCGGGGCGAACACCGGGGAGCTGTTTTTT
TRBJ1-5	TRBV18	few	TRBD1	CASSPVKLDLGQGNQPQHF	TGTGCCAGCTCACCAGTTAAACTCGACCTTGGACAGGGGAATCAGCCCCAGCATTTT
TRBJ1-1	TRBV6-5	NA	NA	CASSPLRVGTEAFF	TGTGCCAGCAGTCCCCTAAGGGTCGGCACTGAAGCTTTCTTT
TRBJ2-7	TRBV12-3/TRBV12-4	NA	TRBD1	CASTRQGKGYEQYF	TGTGCCAGCACCAGACAGGGGAAGGGCTACGAGCAGTACTTC
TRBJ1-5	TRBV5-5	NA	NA	CASSPLGLPQHF	TGTGCCAGCAGCCCCTTAGGGCTGCCCCAGCATTTT
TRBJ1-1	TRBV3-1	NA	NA	CASSQYGGAGPTPSTEAFF	TGTGCCAGCAGCCAATACGGAGGGGCTGGACCAACGCCGTCGACTGAAGCTTTCTTT
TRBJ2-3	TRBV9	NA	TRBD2	CASSVRGDGGTDTQYF	TGTGCCAGCAGCGTCCGGGGGGACGGGGGTACAGATACGCAGTATTTT
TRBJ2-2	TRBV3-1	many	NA	CASSQGEAGELFF	TGTGCCAGCAGCCAAGGGGAGGCCGGGGAGCTGTTTTTT
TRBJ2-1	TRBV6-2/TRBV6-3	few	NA	CASSNRFSYNEQFF	TGTGCCAGCAGTAACAGGTTCTCCTACAATGAGCAGTTCTTC
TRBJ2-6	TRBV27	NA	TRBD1	CASRSPTGSGANVLTF	TGTGCCAGCAGATCGCCGACAGGGTCTGGGGCCAACGTCCTGACTTTC
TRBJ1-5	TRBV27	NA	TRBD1	CASSSTGVVQPQHF	TGTGCCAGCAGCTCGACAGGGGTTGTTCAGCCCCAGCATTTT
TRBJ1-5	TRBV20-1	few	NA	CSARDEVRRSNQPQHF	TGCAGTGCTAGAGACGAGGTGAGACGGAGCAATCAGCCCCAGCATTTT
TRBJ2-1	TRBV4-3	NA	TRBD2	CASSQDGSGGTDNEQFF	TGCGCCAGCAGCCAGGACGGGAGCGGGGGAACCGACAATGAGCAGTTCTTC